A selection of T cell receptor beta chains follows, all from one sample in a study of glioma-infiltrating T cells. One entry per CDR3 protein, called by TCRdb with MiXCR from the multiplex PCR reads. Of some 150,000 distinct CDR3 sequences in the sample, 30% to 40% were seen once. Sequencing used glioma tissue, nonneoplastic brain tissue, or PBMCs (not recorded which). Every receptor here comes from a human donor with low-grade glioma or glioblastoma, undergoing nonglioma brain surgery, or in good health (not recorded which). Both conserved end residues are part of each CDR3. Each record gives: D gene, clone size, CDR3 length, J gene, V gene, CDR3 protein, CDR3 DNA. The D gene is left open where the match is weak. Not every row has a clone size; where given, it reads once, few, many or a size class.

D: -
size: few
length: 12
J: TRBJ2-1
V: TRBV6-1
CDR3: CASSPGLVEQFF
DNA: TGTGCCAGCAGCCCCGGCTTAGTTGAGCAGTTCTTC

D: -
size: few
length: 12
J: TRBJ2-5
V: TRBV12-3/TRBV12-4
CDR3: CACGHNQETQYF
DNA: TGTGCCTGCGGACACAACCAAGAGACCCAGTACTTC

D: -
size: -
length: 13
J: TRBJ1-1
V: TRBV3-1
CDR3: CASSQFMNTEAFF
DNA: TGTGCCAGCAGCCAATTTATGAACACTGAAGCTTTCTTT

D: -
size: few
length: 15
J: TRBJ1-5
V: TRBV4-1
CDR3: CASSQGLADYQPQHF
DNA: TGCGCCAGCAGCCAAGGCTTGGCCGACTATCAGCCCCAGCATTTT

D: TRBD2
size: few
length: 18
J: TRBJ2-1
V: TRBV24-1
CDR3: CATSDVPGLAGGVSEQFF
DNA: TGTGCCACCAGTGATGTCCCGGGACTAGCGGGGGGTGTGAGTGAGCAGTTCTTC

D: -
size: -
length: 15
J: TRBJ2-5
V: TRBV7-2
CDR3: CASSHDFGVAETQYF
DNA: TGTGCCAGCAGCCATGACTTTGGGGTTGCGGAGACCCAGTACTTC

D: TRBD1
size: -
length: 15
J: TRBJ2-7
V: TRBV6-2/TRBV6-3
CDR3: CASSPRTGGSYEQYF
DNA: TGTGCCAGCAGCCCTCGGACAGGGGGCTCCTACGAGCAGTACTTC

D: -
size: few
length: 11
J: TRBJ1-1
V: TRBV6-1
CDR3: CASGLQAEAFF
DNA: TGTGCCAGCGGATTACAGGCTGAAGCTTTCTTT

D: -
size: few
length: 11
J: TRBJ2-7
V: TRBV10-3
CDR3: CAISGSYEQYF
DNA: TGTGCCATCAGTGGTTCTTACGAGCAGTACTTC

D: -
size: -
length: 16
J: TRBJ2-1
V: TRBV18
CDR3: CASSRPDTRSYNEQFF
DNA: TGTGCCAGCTCACGACCCGACACCCGCTCCTACAATGAGCAGTTCTTC

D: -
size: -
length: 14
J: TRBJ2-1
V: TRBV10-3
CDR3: CAISEDTTYNEQFF
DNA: TGTGCCATCAGTGAGGATACAACCTACAATGAGCAGTTCTTC

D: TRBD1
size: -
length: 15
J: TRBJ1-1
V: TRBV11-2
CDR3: CASRQGQVLKTEAFF
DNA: TGTGCCAGCAGGCAAGGACAGGTTCTGAAAACTGAAGCTTTCTTT

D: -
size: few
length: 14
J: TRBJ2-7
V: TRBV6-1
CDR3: CASSEVLITYEQYF
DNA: TGTGCCAGCAGTGAAGTTCTTATTACCTACGAGCAGTACTTC

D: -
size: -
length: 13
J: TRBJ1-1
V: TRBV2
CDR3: CASSEVASTEAFF
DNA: TGTGCCAGCAGTGAGGTGGCTAGCACTGAAGCTTTCTTT

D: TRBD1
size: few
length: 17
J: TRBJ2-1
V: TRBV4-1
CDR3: CASSPRGVRGNHNEQFF
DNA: TGCGCCAGCAGCCCGAGAGGGGTCAGGGGGAACCACAATGAGCAGTTCTTC